This T cell receptor (beta chain) is from a study of blood T cell repertoires in COVID-19. Study as a whole: Material from acute and convalescent COVID-19 was sourced from the United States, Italy and Spain.

In the original workflow: Amplification of reference gene primers was used by the study to estimate nucleated cell counts. Profiling relied on immunoSEQ multiplex PCR, and the TCRdb table lists in-frame clones only, not all of them. The DNA gave D and trimming, while V, J and clone size come from that table. The table has 100,000 to 150,000 clones, roughly three quarters seen once. The CDR3 runs to 13 residues. Germline V lookup: CDR1 SEHNR, CDR2 FQNEAQ (reference sequence). Trimming stripped 5 bases from V and 7 bases from J, with 9 bases between. This chain links TRBV7-9 with TRBJ1-6; no clear D. The sequencing sample was made of peripheral blood. This TCR was recovered from a woman between 65 and 79 years old with acute or convalescent COVID-19. The CDR3 bases are TGTGCCAGCAGCCGCGGCCTCAATTCACCCCTCCACTTT. This codes for CASSRGLNSPLHF.